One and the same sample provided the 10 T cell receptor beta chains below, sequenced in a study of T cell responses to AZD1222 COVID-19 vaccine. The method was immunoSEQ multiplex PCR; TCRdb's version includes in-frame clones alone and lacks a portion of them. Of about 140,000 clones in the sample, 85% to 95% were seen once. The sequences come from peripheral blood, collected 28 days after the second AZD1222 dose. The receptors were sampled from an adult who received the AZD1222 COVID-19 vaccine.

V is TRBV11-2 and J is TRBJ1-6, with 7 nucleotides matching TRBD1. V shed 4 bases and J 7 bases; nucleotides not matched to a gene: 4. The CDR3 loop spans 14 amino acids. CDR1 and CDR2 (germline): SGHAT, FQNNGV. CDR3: CASSSRQGNSPLHF. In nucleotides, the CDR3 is TGTGCCAGCAGCTCCCGACAGGGAAATTCACCCCTCCACTTT.

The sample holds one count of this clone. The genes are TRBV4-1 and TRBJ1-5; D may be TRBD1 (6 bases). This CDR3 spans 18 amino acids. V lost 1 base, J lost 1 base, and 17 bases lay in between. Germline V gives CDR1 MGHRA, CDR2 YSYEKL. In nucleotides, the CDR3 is TGCGCCAGCAGCCAAGCCCCTATCCGGGGGGCGAGCAATCAGCCCCAGCATTTT. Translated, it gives CASSQAPIRGASNQPQHF.

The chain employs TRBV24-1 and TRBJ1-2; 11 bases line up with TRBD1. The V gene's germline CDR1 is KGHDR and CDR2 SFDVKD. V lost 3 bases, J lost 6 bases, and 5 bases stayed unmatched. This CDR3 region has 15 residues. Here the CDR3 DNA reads TGTGCCACCAGTGATAAGACGGACAGGGGGCATGGCTACACCTTC. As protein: CATSDKTDRGHGYTF.

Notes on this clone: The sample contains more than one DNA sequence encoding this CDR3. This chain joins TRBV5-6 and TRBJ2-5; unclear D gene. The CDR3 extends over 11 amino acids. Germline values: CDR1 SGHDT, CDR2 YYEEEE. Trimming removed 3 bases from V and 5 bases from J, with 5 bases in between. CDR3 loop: CASSSRETQYF. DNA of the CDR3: TGTGCCAGCAGCTCGAGGGAGACCCAGTACTTC.

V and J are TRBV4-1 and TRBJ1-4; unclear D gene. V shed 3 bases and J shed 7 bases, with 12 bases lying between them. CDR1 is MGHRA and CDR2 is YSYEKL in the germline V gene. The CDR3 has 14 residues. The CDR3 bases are TGCGCCAGCAGCCAGGAGGGAGGGAGTGAAAAACTGTTTTTT. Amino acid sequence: CASSQEGGSEKLFF.

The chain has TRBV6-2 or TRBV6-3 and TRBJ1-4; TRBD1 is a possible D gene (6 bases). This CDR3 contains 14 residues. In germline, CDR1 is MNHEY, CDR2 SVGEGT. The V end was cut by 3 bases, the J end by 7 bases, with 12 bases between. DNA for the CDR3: TGTGCCAGCAGTTATGGGGGCGCAAGTGAAAAACTGTTTTTT. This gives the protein CASSYGGASEKLFF.

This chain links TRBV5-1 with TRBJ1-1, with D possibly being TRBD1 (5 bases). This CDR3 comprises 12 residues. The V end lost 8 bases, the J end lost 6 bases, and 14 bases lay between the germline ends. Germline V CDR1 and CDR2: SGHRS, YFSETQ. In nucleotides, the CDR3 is TGCGCCAGTAAGCAGGGTCGGGCTGAAGCTTTCTTT. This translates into CASKQGRAEAFF.

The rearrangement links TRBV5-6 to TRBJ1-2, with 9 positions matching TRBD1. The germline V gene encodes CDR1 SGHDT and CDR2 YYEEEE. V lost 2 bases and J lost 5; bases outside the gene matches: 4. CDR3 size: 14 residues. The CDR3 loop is CASSFETGGYGYTF. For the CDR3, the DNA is TGTGCCAGCAGCTTCGAGACAGGGGGGTATGGCTACACCTTC.

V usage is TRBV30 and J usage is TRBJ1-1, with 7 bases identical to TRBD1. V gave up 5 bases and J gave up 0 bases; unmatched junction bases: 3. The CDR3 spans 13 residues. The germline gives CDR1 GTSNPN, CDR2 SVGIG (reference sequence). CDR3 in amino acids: CAWDRAMNTEAFF. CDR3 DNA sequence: TGTGCCTGGGACAGGGCCATGAACACTGAAGCTTTCTTT.

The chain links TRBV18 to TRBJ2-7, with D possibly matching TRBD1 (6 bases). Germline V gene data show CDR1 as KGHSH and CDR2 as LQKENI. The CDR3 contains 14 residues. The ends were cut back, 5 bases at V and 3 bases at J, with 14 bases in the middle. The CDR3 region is CASSVTGRGYEQYF. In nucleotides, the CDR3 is TGTGCCAGCTCAGTCACAGGGAGAGGCTACGAGCAGTACTTC.